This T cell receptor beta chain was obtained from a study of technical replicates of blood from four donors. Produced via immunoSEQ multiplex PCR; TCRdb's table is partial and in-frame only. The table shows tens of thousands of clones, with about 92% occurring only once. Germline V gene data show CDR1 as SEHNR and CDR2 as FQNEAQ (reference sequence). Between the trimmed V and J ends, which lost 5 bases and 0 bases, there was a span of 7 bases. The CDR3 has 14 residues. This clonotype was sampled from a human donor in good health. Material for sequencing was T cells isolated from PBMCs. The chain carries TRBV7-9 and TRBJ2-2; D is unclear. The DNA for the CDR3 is TGTGCCAGCAGCGGCACAGCGAACACCGGGGAGCTGTTTTTT. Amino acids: CASSGTANTGELFF.